Below are 15 T cell receptor beta chains sequenced from a single sample in a study of T cells after somatic rescue of genetic block. Here immunoSEQ multiplex PCR was the method, and the copy in TCRdb shows in-frame clones only, minus some. Of 100,000 to 120,000 clones listed, 85% to 95% are singletons. What was sequenced was peripheral blood mononuclear cells (PBMCs). The receptor source for this set is a woman younger than 35.

The rearrangement uses TRBV6-5 and TRBJ1-6, with D perhaps TRBD1 (5 bases). From germline, CDR1 is MNHEY and CDR2 SVGAGI. This CDR3 is built from 13 residues. Trimming shortened V by 10 bases and J by 8 bases, and 15 bases separated the two germline ends. CDR3 sequence: CAIAGTHYSPLHF. CDR3 DNA: TGTGCCATCGCCGGGACTCATTATTCACCCCTCCACTTT.

The J gene is TRBJ1-3, the V gene TRBV5-5, with D unclear. Germline V gene sequence: CDR1 SGHKS, CDR2 YYEKEE (reference sequence). With 3 bases removed from V and 2 bases from J, the gap between germline ends came to 3 bases. There are 12 residues in the CDR3. The CDR3 region is CASSSTGNTIYF. CDR3 nucleotide sequence: TGTGCCAGCAGCTCTACTGGAAACACCATATATTTT.

V usage is TRBV7-2 and J usage is TRBJ2-2; a possible D gene is TRBD2 (7 bases). From germline, CDR1 is SGHTA and CDR2 FQGNSA. V was clipped by 5 bases and J by 6 bases, with 16 bases between them. CDR3 length equals 15 residues. The CDR3 nucleotides are TGTGCCAGCAGCGCAGCGGGACATAGGGCCGGGGAGCTGTTTTTT. As protein: CASSAAGHRAGELFF.

This chain joins TRBV27 and TRBJ1-2, with 8 bases aligning to TRBD1. This CDR3 is 15 amino acids long. The trim removed 5 bases at V and 3 bases at J, leaving 8 bases unmatched. CDR1 and CDR2 from the germline V gene are MNHEY and SMNVEV (reference sequence). The CDR3 DNA reads as TGTGCCAGCAGTCCACGGACAGGGTACGACTATGGCTACACCTTC. This translates into CASSPRTGYDYGYTF.

The chain carries TRBV6-1 and TRBJ1-1; TRBD1 aligns across 7 bases. This CDR3 spans 16 amino acids. The trim removed 4 bases at V and 1 base at J, leaving 9 bases unmatched. The germline CDR1 and CDR2 sequences are MNHNS and SASEGT. CDR3 coding DNA: TGTGCCAGCAGTGGGACAGGAGGGCGTCGGAACACTGAAGCTTTCTTT. It specifies CASSGTGGRRNTEAFF.

This clone was picked up one time. J is TRBJ2-3 and V is TRBV5-3; D ambiguous. TRBV5-3 is filed as an ORF, its function uncertain. CDR3 length equals 12 residues. V was trimmed by 0 bases and J by 6 bases, leaving 5 bases between them. The CDR3 DNA follows: TGTGCCAGAAGCTTGGTACTTGATACGCAGTATTTT. Translated: CARSLVLDTQYF.

The chain links TRBV19 to TRBJ1-2; TRBD1 agrees at 10 bases. Trimming cost V 4 bases and J 7 bases; bases outside gene matches: 12. Per the germline V gene, CDR1 is LNHDA and CDR2 is SQIVND (reference sequence). The CDR3 runs 16 residues. The CDR3 here is CASSTLSRDRGGGYTF. Written as DNA, the CDR3 is TGTGCCAGTAGTACCTTGTCCCGGGACAGGGGCGGTGGCTACACCTTC.

This clone was recorded once. V usage is TRBV7-6 and J usage is TRBJ2-5; D is ambiguous. V lost 3 bases and J lost 5, with 22 bases in between. The germline gives CDR1 SGHVS, CDR2 FNYEAQ. The CDR3 spans 17 residues. The CDR3 spells CASSFGRTSIAPETQYF. The CDR3, as DNA: TGTGCCAGCAGCTTTGGTCGGACCTCAATTGCCCCGGAGACCCAGTACTTC.

This chain uses TRBV9 with TRBJ2-3, with 14 bases lining up with TRBD2. V shed 0 bases, J shed 1 base, and the junction held 7 bases outside the gene matches. CDR1 and CDR2 (germline): SGDLS, YYNGEE. The CDR3 loop spans 19 amino acids. This CDR3 reads CASSVAKGLAGVRTDTQYF. DNA for the CDR3: TGTGCCAGCAGCGTAGCTAAGGGACTAGCGGGGGTGCGCACAGATACGCAGTATTTT.

The chain is built from TRBV19 and TRBJ1-1; 8 bases map to TRBD1. CDR1 and CDR2 (germline): LNHDA, SQIVND (reference sequence). The CDR3 consists of 15 residues. Trimming took 3 bases from V and 3 from J; bases not matched to a gene: 6. This CDR3 is CASSIGTGGDTEAFF. CDR3 DNA: TGTGCCAGTAGTATTGGTACAGGGGGGGACACTGAAGCTTTCTTT. Combining the CDR3 with reference TRBV19 and TRBJ1-1 gives the whole variable domain DGGITQSPKYLFRKEGQNVTLSCEQNLNHDAMYWYRQDPGQGLRLIYYSQIVNDFQKGDIAEGYSVSREKKESFPLTVTSAQKNPTAFYLCASSIGTGGDTEAFFGQGTRLTVV.

The rearrangement links TRBV6-5 to TRBJ1-4, with 7 bases fitting TRBD1. Per the germline V gene, CDR1 is MNHEY and CDR2 is SVGAGI. The CDR3 is 15 amino acids. The V and J ends lost 2 bases and 5 bases, in that order; junction bases with no gene match: 5. The CDR3 DNA sequence: TGTGCCAGCAGTTACGATACAGGGGCCAATGAAAAACTGTTTTTT. Amino acid sequence: CASSYDTGANEKLFF.

This clone came up once. The V call is TRBV2, the J call TRBJ1-2, with unresolved D. The germline gives CDR1 SNHLY, CDR2 FYNNEI. The CDR3 sequence is 11 residues long. Trimming removed 4 bases from V and 7 bases from J, with 7 bases in between. In nucleotides, the CDR3 is TGTGCCAGCAGTGGATACGGTGGCTACACCTTC. Protein sequence: CASSGYGGYTF.

The V and J genes are TRBV7-2 and TRBJ2-1, with TRBD2 identical over 12 bases. Trimming cost V 1 base and J 7 bases; bases outside gene matches: 5. The CDR3 loop spans 16 amino acids. Per germline, CDR1 SGHTA and CDR2 FQGNSA. The CDR3 DNA follows: TGTGCCAGCAGCTTAGGAAGGCTAGCGGGGGGGAATGAGCAGTTCTTC. Its protein product is CASSLGRLAGGNEQFF.

This CDR3 reads CASSPGADNTYEQYF. The CDR3 region has the DNA TGCGCCAGCAGCCCCGGGGCGGACAATACCTACGAGCAGTACTTC. The genes are TRBV4-3 and TRBJ2-7; D assignment may be TRBD1 or TRBD2 (5 bases each). The length of the CDR3 is 15 residues. With 4 bases removed from V and 2 bases from J, the gap between germline ends came to 15 bases. Germline V gene sequence: CDR1 LGHNA, CDR2 YSLEER.

This clone has only one observation. The rearrangement joins TRBV28 to TRBJ1-3, with D perhaps matching TRBD1 (6 bases). This CDR3 comprises 15 residues. Trimming took off 4 bases at V and 2 bases at J, with 12 bases between the two ends. Looked up from germline, CDR1 is MDHEN and CDR2 is SYDVKM. Here the CDR3 DNA reads TGTGCCAGCAGTTACCCAGGGACAACTGGAAACACCATATATTTT. It encodes CASSYPGTTGNTIYF.